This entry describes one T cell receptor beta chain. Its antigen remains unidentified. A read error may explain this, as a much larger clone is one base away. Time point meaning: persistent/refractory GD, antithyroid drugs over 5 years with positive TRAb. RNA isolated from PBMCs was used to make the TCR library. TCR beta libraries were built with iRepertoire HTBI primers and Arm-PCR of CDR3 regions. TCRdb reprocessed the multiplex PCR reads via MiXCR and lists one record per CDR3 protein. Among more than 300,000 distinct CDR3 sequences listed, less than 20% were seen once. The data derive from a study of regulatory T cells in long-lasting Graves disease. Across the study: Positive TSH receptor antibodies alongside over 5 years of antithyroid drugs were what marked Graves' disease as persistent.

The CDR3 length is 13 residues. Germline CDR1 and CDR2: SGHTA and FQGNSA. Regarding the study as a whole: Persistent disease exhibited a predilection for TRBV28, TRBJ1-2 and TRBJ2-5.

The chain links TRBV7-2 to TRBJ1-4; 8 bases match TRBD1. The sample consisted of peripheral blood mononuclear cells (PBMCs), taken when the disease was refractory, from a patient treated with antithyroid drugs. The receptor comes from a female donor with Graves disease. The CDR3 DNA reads TGTGCCAGCAGCCGGGACAGGATAGAAAAACTGTCTTTT. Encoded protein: CASSRDRIEKLSF.